This entry lists 19 T cell receptor beta chains sequenced from one sample in a study of OX40 agonist ivuxolimab in advanced cancers. The table came from immunoSEQ multiplex PCR; TCRdb's copy has only in-frame clones and leaves some out. The sample lists some 25,000 clones; roughly 80% were seen once. The source was CD4+ or CD8+ T cells sorted from blood, collected in a trial of the OX40 agonist ivuxolimab. These receptors were taken from an adult with an advanced solid tumor such as melanoma, head and neck, liver or kidney cancer.

The chain links TRBV30 to TRBJ1-3, with no clear D. Germline CDR1 GTSNPN, CDR2 SVGIG (reference sequence). With 1 base removed from V and 0 bases from J, the gap between germline ends came to 7 bases. The CDR3 loop spans 14 amino acids. This CDR3 reads CAWSAQFSGNTIYF. The CDR3, as DNA: TGTGCCTGGAGTGCTCAGTTCTCTGGAAACACCATATATTTT.

CDR3 in DNA: TGTGCCTGGAGCCCCCCGGGAGGTAATTCACCCCTCCACTTT. Amino acid sequence: CAWSPPGGNSPLHF. The chain recombines TRBV30 with TRBJ1-6; D is uncertain. CDR1 is GTSNPN, CDR2 SVGIG, per germline (reference sequence). The CDR3 has 14 residues. The V end lost 3 bases, the J end lost 6 bases, and 12 bases lay between the germline ends. Supplemented by reference TRBV30 and TRBJ1-6, the full variable domain reads SQTIHQWPATLVQPVGSPLSLECTVEGTSNPNLYWYRQAAGRGLQLLFYSVGIGQISSEVPQNLSASRPQDRQFILSSKKLLLSDSGFYLCAWSPPGGNSPLHFGNGTRLTVT.

This chain uses TRBV9 with TRBJ1-2; D gene unclear. Germline CDR1 and CDR2: SGDLS and YYNGEE. The CDR3 totals 13 residues. V lost 0 bases, J lost 2 bases, and 5 bases lay in between. For the CDR3, the DNA is TGTGCCAGCAGCGTAGAAGGCAACTATGGCTACACCTTC. Translation: CASSVEGNYGYTF.

This chain joins TRBV7-2 and TRBJ1-1, with D uncertain. V shed 5 bases and J shed 2 bases, with 6 bases lying between them. CDR1 is SGHTA and CDR2 is FQGNSA in the germline V gene. This CDR3 spans 12 amino acids. The CDR3 protein is CASSLINTEAFF. DNA for the CDR3: TGTGCCAGCAGCCTAATAAACACTGAAGCTTTCTTT.

V and J are TRBV7-2 and TRBJ2-2; 9 bases are shared with TRBD2. Trimming cost V 4 bases and J 1 base; bases outside gene matches: 10. In germline, CDR1 is SGHTA, CDR2 FQGNSA. The CDR3 length is 18 residues. The CDR3 coding sequence is TGTGCCAGCAGCTCCCGAAGCCGACTAGCGGTGAACACCGGGGAGCTGTTTTTT. Amino acid sequence: CASSSRSRLAVNTGELFF.

The chain uses TRBV4-3 and TRBJ2-5; possible D gene TRBD2, 5 bases. Trimming took off 1 base at V and 2 bases at J, with 11 bases between the two ends. The CDR3 runs 15 residues. Germline V gives CDR1 LGHNA, CDR2 YSLEER. The CDR3 bases are TGCGCCAGCAGCCAAGGCGCAGGACTTCAAGAGACCCAGTACTTC. As protein: CASSQGAGLQETQYF.

This clone was recorded only once. This chain links TRBV7-8 with TRBJ2-5; D is perhaps TRBD2 (5 bases). The CDR3 loop spans 13 amino acids. The germline gives CDR1 SGHVS, CDR2 FQNEAQ. V was clipped by 5 bases and J by 4 bases, with 11 bases between them. The CDR3: CASSRGEGETQYF. The CDR3 region has the DNA TGTGCCAGCAGCCGAGGCGAGGGAGAGACCCAGTACTTC. Together with reference TRBV7-8 and TRBJ2-5, the CDR3 gives the full variable domain: GAGVSQSPRYKVAKRGQDVALRCDPISGHVSLFWYQQALGQGPEFLTYFQNEAQLDKSGLPSDRFFAERPEGSVSTLKIQRTQQEDSAVYLCASSRGEGETQYFGPGTRLLVL.

This chain joins TRBV7-3 and TRBJ2-3; TRBD2 aligns across 8 bases. With 2 bases clipped from V and 1 base from J, the junction kept 2 bases outside the gene matches. This CDR3 region has 15 residues. Germline loops: CDR1 SGHTA, CDR2 FQGTGA. The CDR3, as DNA: TGTGCCAGCAGCTTAGGACTAGCTGGCACAGATACGCAGTATTTT. It codes for CASSLGLAGTDTQYF. The full variable domain, completed using reference TRBV7-3 and TRBJ2-3, is GAGVSQTPSNKVTEKGKYVELRCDPISGHTALYWYRQSLGQGPEFLIYFQGTGAADDSGLPNDRFFAVRPEGSVSTLKIQRTERGDSAVYLCASSLGLAGTDTQYFGPGTRLTVL.

The chain couples TRBV10-3 to TRBJ1-3; D unresolved. Germline V gives CDR1 ENHRY, CDR2 SYGVKD. CDR3 length equals 16 residues. V was shortened by 1 base and J by 2 bases, with 12 bases between the two germline ends. CDR3 in amino acids: CAISELWVLAGNTIYF. As DNA, the CDR3 is TGTGCCATCAGTGAGTTGTGGGTCTTGGCTGGAAACACCATATATTTT.

The chain combines TRBV6-5 with TRBJ2-6; D uncertain. Germline V lookup: CDR1 MNHEY, CDR2 SVGAGI. Trimming took 4 bases from V and 2 from J, leaving 6 bases between them. The CDR3 contains 14 residues. The CDR3 is CASSFDAGANVLTF. Written as DNA, the CDR3 is TGTGCCAGCAGTTTCGATGCTGGGGCCAACGTCCTGACTTTC.

The chain couples TRBV19 to TRBJ2-2; 10 nucleotides align to TRBD1. This CDR3 is built from 16 residues. The V gene end was trimmed by 5 bases and the J gene end by 5 bases; junction bases not matched to a gene: 8. In germline, CDR1 is LNHDA, CDR2 SQIVND (reference sequence). The CDR3 DNA follows: TGTGCCAGTAGTCCCGGACAGGGGGAATGGACCGGGGAGCTGTTTTTT. Translated, it gives CASSPGQGEWTGELFF. The entire variable domain, with the rest obtained from reference TRBV19 and TRBJ2-2, is as follows: DGGITQSPKYLFRKEGQNVTLSCEQNLNHDAMYWYRQDPGQGLRLIYYSQIVNDFQKGDIAEGYSVSREKKESFPLTVTSAQKNPTAFYLCASSPGQGEWTGELFFGEGSRLTVL.

V gene TRBV5-6 combines with J gene TRBJ1-5; D is uncertain. CDR1 and CDR2 (germline): SGHDT, YYEEEE. The CDR3 extends over 14 amino acids. The germline V and J ends were trimmed by 4 bases and 0 bases, with 8 bases remaining between them. The CDR3 DNA reads TGTGCCAGCAGCCTCTTTCCTAGCAATCAGCCCCAGCATTTT. Translation gives CASSLFPSNQPQHF.

The V gene is TRBV21-1, the J gene TRBJ1-5; TRBD1, the D gene given by the table, was not confirmed from the DNA. TRBV21-1 is a known pseudogene. The CDR3 contains 17 residues. This CDR3 is CASSQKTGWSPNQPQHF. CDR3 DNA: TGTGCCAGCAGCCAGAAGACAGGGTGGTCGCCCAATCAGCCCCAGCATTTT.

The chain joins TRBV4-3 to TRBJ2-7; 8 bases are shared with TRBD2. Germline CDR1 is LGHNA and CDR2 is YSLEER. V lost 3 bases, J lost 3 bases, and 4 bases stayed unmatched. This CDR3 is 14 amino acids long. The CDR3 DNA follows: TGCGCCAGCAGCCAGACTAGCGATAACTACGAGCAGTACTTC. As protein: CASSQTSDNYEQYF.

This chain links TRBV5-1 with TRBJ2-7, with D perhaps matching TRBD1 (6 bases). V gave up 7 bases and J gave up 0 bases, with 11 bases separating them. The CDR3 length is 13 residues. CDR1 is SGHRS, CDR2 YFSETQ, per germline. This chain's CDR3 is CASRDKSSYEQYF. CDR3 bases: TGCGCCAGCCGGGACAAGAGCTCCTACGAGCAGTACTTC.

The rearrangement links TRBV27 to TRBJ2-1; D gene uncertain. Trimming removed 6 bases at V and 0 bases at J, with 12 bases between. This CDR3 region has 15 residues. Germline CDR1 MNHEY, CDR2 SMNVEV (reference sequence). The CDR3 nucleotides read TGTGCCAGCAGCCTCGACCGGAGCTCCTACAATGAGCAGTTCTTC. This encodes CASSLDRSSYNEQFF.

V and J are TRBV6-1 and TRBJ1-2; no firm D call. Deletions cut 2 bases from V and 5 bases from J, with 21 bases between. Germline V gene sequence: CDR1 MNHNS, CDR2 SASEGT. The CDR3 extends over 17 amino acids. CDR3 coding DNA: TGTGCCAGCAGTGAATCGACTAACTACCCACCGAGATATGGCTACACCTTC. It codes for CASSESTNYPPRYGYTF.

This clone was picked up one time. V is TRBV7-8 and J is TRBJ2-3; D is possibly TRBD1 or TRBD2 (5 bases each). The CDR3 is 14 amino acids. Trimming cost V 5 bases and J 6 bases, with 15 bases left between them. Germline V gene data show CDR1 as SGHVS and CDR2 as FQNEAQ. CDR3 in DNA: TGTGCCAGCAGCCTCCGGGGCCCGAGGGATACGCAGTATTTT. This translates into CASSLRGPRDTQYF.

This rearrangement joins TRBV13 to TRBJ2-7; the match to TRBD2 covers 13 bases. Per germline, CDR1 PRHDT and CDR2 FYEKMQ (reference sequence). V trimming: 4 bases; J trimming: 2 bases; junction bases outside the gene matches: 5. The CDR3 extends over 16 amino acids. The DNA for the CDR3 is TGTGCCAGCAGCTCCGGGACTAGCGGGGACCCCTACGAGCAGTACTTC. Its protein is CASSSGTSGDPYEQYF. The full variable domain, its missing parts supplied by reference TRBV13 and TRBJ2-7, is AAGVIQSPRHLIKEKRETATLKCYPIPRHDTVYWYQQGPGQDPQFLISFYEKMQSDKGSIPDRFSAQQFSDYHSELNMSSLELGDSALYFCASSSGTSGDPYEQYFGPGTRLTVT.